Below, 5 T cell receptor beta chains from the same sample are listed, as sequenced in a study of CD8+CD57+ T cells in acquired aplastic anemia. Genomic DNA, the template, was used for profiling of the TCR beta VDJ and CDR3. In TCRdb, the reads were re-called with MiXCR into one record per CDR3 protein. This table has roughly 170,000 distinct CDR3 sequences, 63% appearing once. The sequenced sample was sorted CD4+, CD8+, or CD8+CD57+ T cells (not recorded which) from PBMCs. These receptors all come from a human donor in good health.

This clonotype was observed a handful of times. The chain is built from TRBV15 and TRBJ1-2, with a tentative D call TRBD1 (6 bases). V lost 1 base and J 6 bases, leaving 12 bases between the germline ends. There are 14 residues in the CDR3. The germline gives CDR1 LNHNV, CDR2 YYDKDF (reference sequence). The CDR3 DNA is TGTGCCACCAGCAGAGGGACAGCGACAGATGGCTACACCTTC. Its protein is CATSRGTATDGYTF. Supplemented by reference TRBV15 and TRBJ1-2, the full variable domain reads DAMVIQNPRYQVTQFGKPVTLSCSQTLNHNVMYWYQQKSSQAPKLLFHYYDKDFNNEADTPDNFQSRRPNTSFCFLDIRSPGLGDTAMYLCATSRGTATDGYTFGSGTRLTVV.

V gene TRBV20-1 combines with J gene TRBJ2-5; 7 bases are a match to TRBD2. From germline, CDR1 is DFQATT and CDR2 SNEGSKA (reference sequence). The CDR3 is made up of 11 amino acids. After removal of 1 base from V and 13 bases from J, the junction contained 6 bases not matched to a gene. CDR3 nucleotide sequence: TGCAGTGCTAGAGTGGAGGGAGGGCGGTACTTC. Translating it yields CSARVEGGRYF.

This clonotype was detected many times. This chain uses TRBV9 with TRBJ2-3; the D gene is possibly TRBD2 (5 bases). The germline CDR1 and CDR2 sequences are SGDLS and YYNGEE. The V gene lost 3 bases and the J gene lost 4 bases, with 15 bases spanning the gap. The CDR3 runs to 15 residues. CDR3 nucleotide sequence: TGTGCCAGCAGCGACAGAGGGCAGAGGTCAGATACGCAGTATTTT. This sequence encodes CASSDRGQRSDTQYF.

This clonotype was seen ten or more times. This chain joins TRBV7-6 and TRBJ2-7, with D possibly called TRBD1 or TRBD2 (7 bases each). The CDR3 has 16 residues. V lost 6 bases, J lost 2 bases, and 20 bases lay in between. Germline values: CDR1 SGHVS, CDR2 FNYEAQ. The CDR3 DNA reads TGTGCCAGCAGTTCTCCTTTCAGGGGGGGAACCTACGAGCAGTACTTC. Amino acid sequence: CASSSPFRGGTYEQYF. Filled out from reference TRBV7-6 and TRBJ2-7, the complete variable domain reads GAGVSQSPRYKVTKRGQDVALRCDPISGHVSLYWYRQALGQGPEFLTYFNYEAQQDKSGLPNDRFSAERPEGSISTLTIQRTEQRDSAMYRCASSSPFRGGTYEQYFGPGTRLTVT.

V and J are TRBV7-3 and TRBJ2-7; 9 bases agree with TRBD1. J gave up 5 bases and V 0 bases, and 8 bases lay outside the gene matches. Germline V CDR1 and CDR2: SGHTA, FQGTGA. The CDR3 loop spans 16 amino acids. The CDR3 loop is CASSLTTGTGRDEQYF. In DNA form, the CDR3 reads TGTGCCAGCAGCTTAACTACGGGGACAGGGCGGGACGAGCAGTACTTC.